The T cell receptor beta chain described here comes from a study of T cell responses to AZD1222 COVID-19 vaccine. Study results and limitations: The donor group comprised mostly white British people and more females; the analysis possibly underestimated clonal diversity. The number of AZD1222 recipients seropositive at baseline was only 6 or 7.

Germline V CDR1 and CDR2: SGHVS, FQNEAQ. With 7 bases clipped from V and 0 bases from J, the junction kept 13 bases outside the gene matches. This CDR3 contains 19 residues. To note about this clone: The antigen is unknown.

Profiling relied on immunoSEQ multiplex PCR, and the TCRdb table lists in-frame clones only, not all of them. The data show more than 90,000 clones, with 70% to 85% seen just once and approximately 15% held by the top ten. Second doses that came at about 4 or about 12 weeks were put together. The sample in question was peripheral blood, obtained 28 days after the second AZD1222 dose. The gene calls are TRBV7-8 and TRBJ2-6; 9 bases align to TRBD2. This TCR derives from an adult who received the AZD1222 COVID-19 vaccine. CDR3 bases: TGTGCCAGCAACCTGCGGGGGGGCCGGGAAATCTCTGGGGCCAACGTCCTGACTTTC. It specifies CASNLRGGREISGANVLTF. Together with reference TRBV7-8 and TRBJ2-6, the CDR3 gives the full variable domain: GAGVSQSPRYKVAKRGQDVALRCDPISGHVSLFWYQQALGQGPEFLTYFQNEAQLDKSGLPSDRFFAERPEGSVSTLKIQRTQQEDSAVYLCASNLRGGREISGANVLTFGAGSRLTVL.